The entry that follows covers one TCR beta chain sequence. The antigen is unknown. The record originates from a study of cytomegalovirus exposure and HLA in healthy donors. Turning to the study itself: Genetic ancestry analysis placed over 65% of the 300 to 500 donors that were genotyped in the Caucasian-associated cluster.

Findings and limits, study-wide: Presence/absence analysis assumed near-uniform sequencing depth across donors.

The PCR used 60 Vbeta and 13 Jbeta primers. Method: immunoSEQ multiplex PCR; TCRdb's copy keeps in-frame clones and lacks some. The table lists around 210,000 clones. This CDR3 spans 12 amino acids. The germline V gene has CDR1 SGHNT and CDR2 YYREEE (reference sequence). Deletions cut 0 bases from V and 3 bases from J, with 3 bases between. The chain combines TRBV5-4 with TRBJ1-1, with D unclear. The sequence was collected from a girl between 2 and 10 years old in good health and CMV-seropositive. Sequenced material: PBMCs. The CDR3 nucleotides are TGTGCCAGCAGCTTGGCTGACACTGAAGCTTTCTTT. Its translation: CASSLADTEAFF.